The 3 T cell receptor beta chains reported below all come from one sample, sequenced in a study of T cell changes during pregnancy in multiple sclerosis. Assay used: immunoSEQ multiplex PCR; TCRdb lists only in-frame clones, some missing. The data contain about 40,000 clones, about nine tenths of them singletons. The material was CD4+ T cells from peripheral blood mononuclear cells, obtained in the first trimester of pregnancy. These receptors were collected from a female donor with multiple sclerosis, enrolled in a pregnancy study.

This chain joins TRBV2 and TRBJ1-5; D gene uncertain. CDR1 is SNHLY, CDR2 FYNNEI, per germline. The CDR3 loop spans 13 amino acids. V lost 7 bases and J lost 5, with 12 bases in between. CDR3 DNA sequence: TGTGCCAGCAAGTGGCGGTGGGATCAGCCCCAGCATTTT. This translates into CASKWRWDQPQHF.

This clone has only one observation. The chain has TRBV10-2 and TRBJ2-2; 13 bases match TRBD2. The CDR3 is 20 residues long. Looked up from germline, CDR1 is WSHSY and CDR2 is SAAADI. Trimming at V came to 6 bases and at J to 5 bases, leaving 18 bases not matched to a gene. CDR3 protein: CASRNSPGTSGKRRTGELFF. In DNA, the CDR3 is TGCGCCAGCAGAAACTCTCCCGGGACTAGCGGGAAAAGAAGGACCGGGGAGCTGTTTTTT.

The genes are TRBV5-4 and TRBJ2-3, with 15 bases that match TRBD2. Per the germline V gene, CDR1 is SGHNT and CDR2 is YYREEE (reference sequence). The CDR3 length is 18 residues. The junction had 4 bases not matched to a gene; V was cut back by 1 base and J by 1 base. CDR3 bases: TGTGCCAGCAGCTTGTGGACTAGCGGGGGGGCCGGCACAGATACGCAGTATTTT. Its protein product is CASSLWTSGGAGTDTQYF.